The rows below give T cell receptor beta chains drawn from one sample of a study of early T cells in non-severe SARS-CoV-2 infection. TCRdb re-called the 5' RACE reads with MiXCR, one entry per CDR3 protein. In the table there are about 28,000 distinct CDR3 sequences, 5% to 6.5% of which are singletons. The source material was whole blood, sampled at baseline. The receptor set was obtained from an adult who was a healthcare worker with PCR-confirmed SARS-CoV-2 infection or an uninfected control (not recorded which). Each CDR3 is given with its conserved first and last residue. Each record gives: D gene, clone size, V gene, CDR3 length, J gene, CDR3 DNA, CDR3 protein. D genes are given only for firm matches. Clone size is given for some rows only: seen once, a few or many times, or a class if the clone is expanded.

TRBD2	many	TRBV29-1	13	TRBJ2-7	TGCAGCGTTGATTCTAGCGGGGTCGGCGAGCAGTACTTC	CSVDSSGVGEQYF
TRBD1	many	TRBV6-1	15	TRBJ2-5	TGTGCCAGCAGTCCTAGGGACAGGCCGCAAGAGACCCAGTACTTC	CASSPRDRPQETQYF
NA	many	TRBV12-3/TRBV12-4	15	TRBJ2-7	TGTGCCAGCAGTTTACTACGGGGGTCTCACTACGAGCAGTACTTC	CASSLLRGSHYEQYF
NA	many	TRBV7-2	17	TRBJ2-1	TGTGCCAGCAGCTCCCAAGCGGGCCCGAGCTCCTACAATGAGCAGTTCTTC	CASSSQAGPSSYNEQFF
NA	few	TRBV7-2	15	TRBJ2-7	TGTGCCAGCAGCTCGATGGGATGGGGCGTTGGCGAGCAGTACTTC	CASSSMGWGVGEQYF
NA	many	TRBV12-3/TRBV12-4	13	TRBJ2-5	TGTGCCAGCAGTTTGGACCCCCAGGAGACCCAGTACTTC	CASSLDPQETQYF
NA	many	TRBV6-5	15	TRBJ2-5	TGTGCCAGCAGCTTAACCCCGACCTTTCAAGAGACCCAGTACTTC	CASSLTPTFQETQYF
NA	many	TRBV5-1	13	TRBJ2-1	TGCGCCAGCAGCTTGAAAATGAGGGATGAGCAGTTCTTC	CASSLKMRDEQFF
TRBD2	many	TRBV3-1	16	TRBJ2-5	TGTGCCAGCAGCCAAGAGTTTACTAGCGGGAGTGGGACCCAGTACTTC	CASSQEFTSGSGTQYF
NA	many	TRBV24-1	14	TRBJ1-4	TGTGCCACCAGTGATGCGGGGGGCGATGAAAAACTGTTTTTT	CATSDAGGDEKLFF
TRBD1	many	TRBV4-1	15	TRBJ1-1	TGCGCCAGCAGCCAAGCATACAGGGGTCGGACTGAAGCTTTCTTT	CASSQAYRGRTEAFF
NA	many	TRBV29-1	14	TRBJ2-1	TGCAGCGTAGAATACCGGGCAGCGGGCAATGAGCAGTTCTTC	CSVEYRAAGNEQFF
TRBD1	NA	TRBV5-1	14	TRBJ1-2	TGCGCCAGCAGCGAGGGGGACAGTCGTTCTGGCTACACCTTC	CASSEGDSRSGYTF
NA	many	TRBV12-3/TRBV12-4	16	TRBJ2-2	TGTGCCAGCAGCCCCTTCCGGGGGGCAGTGGCCGGGGAGCTGTTTTTT	CASSPFRGAVAGELFF
NA	many	TRBV7-3	14	TRBJ2-3	TGTGCCAGCAGCTTAGGCGAAAACACAGATACGCAGTATTTT	CASSLGENTDTQYF
TRBD2	few	TRBV15	19	TRBJ2-7	TGTGCCACCAGTGATTTGGTTAGTCCTAGCGGGAACATTCGTAACGAGCAGTACTTC	CATSDLVSPSGNIRNEQYF
TRBD1	NA	TRBV5-1	14	TRBJ1-3	TGCGCCAGCAGCTTCGGACAGGATGGAAACACCATATATTTT	CASSFGQDGNTIYF
TRBD2	NA	TRBV29-1	13	TRBJ2-5	TGCACCCCTCGGGCTAGCGGCCAAGAGACCCAGTACTTC	CTPRASGQETQYF
TRBD2	many	TRBV6-1	15	TRBJ2-5	TGTGCCAGCAGTGAAAAGGCGGGAGGGAGGGAGACCCAGTACTTC	CASSEKAGGRETQYF
NA	NA	TRBV12-3/TRBV12-4	13	TRBJ2-1	TGTGCCACATCTGGACACCTCGACAATGAGCAGTTCTTC	CATSGHLDNEQFF
NA	NA	TRBV7-9	14	TRBJ1-2	TGTGCCAGCAGCCCACAGAGGTTCGACTATGGCTACACCTTC	CASSPQRFDYGYTF
NA	many	TRBV18	13	TRBJ1-1	TGTGCCAGCTCATTGGGGGGGGACACTGAAGCTTTCTTT	CASSLGGDTEAFF
NA	many	TRBV4-1	14	TRBJ1-1	TGCGCCAGCAGCCTCCTGACAGTTCACACTGAAGCTTTCTTT	CASSLLTVHTEAFF
NA	NA	TRBV12-3/TRBV12-4	13	TRBJ2-7	TGTGCCAGCAGTTTAACGGGTTCCTACGAGCAGTACTTC	CASSLTGSYEQYF
NA	few	TRBV20-1	12	TRBJ1-2	TGCAGTGCTTCTCAAAGGACCGGGGGCTACACCTTC	CSASQRTGGYTF
TRBD1	many	TRBV7-2	14	TRBJ1-2	TGTGCCAGCAGCCCCGGACAGGCGAACTATGGCTACACCTTC	CASSPGQANYGYTF
TRBD1	many	TRBV3-1	17	TRBJ1-2	TGTGCCAGCAGCCAAGACTACGGACAGGGGGTTAACTATGGCTACACCTTC	CASSQDYGQGVNYGYTF
TRBD2	NA	TRBV15	17	TRBJ2-6	TGTGCCACCAGCAGCCGGGACTACCTCTCTGGGGCCAACGTCCTGACTTTC	CATSSRDYLSGANVLTF
NA	few	TRBV28	15	TRBJ1-6	TGTGCCAGCACCGTGGCCAGCTCCTATAATTCACCCCTCCACTTT	CASTVASSYNSPLHF
TRBD2	many	TRBV20-1	14	TRBJ2-7	TGCAGTGCTGGACTAGCGGGACAACTGGGTGAGCAGTACTTC	CSAGLAGQLGEQYF
TRBD2	many	TRBV20-1	15	TRBJ2-1	TGCAGTGCTAGAGTGGCTAGCGGAACCTACAATGAGCAGTTCTTC	CSARVASGTYNEQFF
NA	NA	TRBV7-2	13	TRBJ2-7	TGTGCCAGCAGCCCACCCAGGGCCCACGAGCAGTACTTC	CASSPPRAHEQYF
NA	NA	TRBV11-2	12	TRBJ2-2	TGTGCCAGCAGCTTGGACACCGGGGAGCTGTTTTTT	CASSLDTGELFF
NA	many	TRBV11-2	15	TRBJ2-7	TGTGCCAGCAGCTTAGATATACAGAGTCCTTACGAGCAGTACTTC	CASSLDIQSPYEQYF
NA	NA	TRBV12-3/TRBV12-4	14	TRBJ2-5	TGTGCCAGCAGTTTAACGGGGCTACAAGAGACCCAGTACTTC	CASSLTGLQETQYF
NA	few	TRBV30	12	TRBJ2-2	TGTGCCTGGAACGAGGGGATGGGGGAGCTGTTTTTT	CAWNEGMGELFF
TRBD1	many	TRBV19	16	TRBJ2-1	TGTGCCAGTAGTACCCCTCACAGGGGGGCCTACAATGAGCAGTTCTTC	CASSTPHRGAYNEQFF
NA	many	TRBV7-3	16	TRBJ2-2	TGTGCCAGCAGCTTAATAGGAGGGATGAACACCGGGGAGCTGTTTTTT	CASSLIGGMNTGELFF
TRBD1	NA	TRBV5-1	13	TRBJ2-7	TGCGCCAGCAGCTCCGCCGGGACAGGCGAGCAGTACTTC	CASSSAGTGEQYF
NA	many	TRBV29-1	14	TRBJ2-5	TGCAGCGCCAGACAATCAGTAACTGGAGAGACCCAGTACTTC	CSARQSVTGETQYF
NA	many	TRBV7-8	14	TRBJ2-5	TGTGCCAGCAGCCTACTCCGGGATCTAGAGACCCAGTACTTC	CASSLLRDLETQYF
NA	few	TRBV10-3	13	TRBJ2-7	TGTGCCATCAGTGAGTCATACAGGGACGAGCAGTACTTC	CAISESYRDEQYF
NA	many	TRBV20-1	16	TRBJ2-1	TGCAGTGCTAGAGATCCCCAGGGCGGAGTCAGGAATGAGCAGTTCTTC	CSARDPQGGVRNEQFF